The 8 T cell receptor beta chains given below trace back to one sample, sequenced in a study of cytomegalovirus exposure and HLA in healthy donors. The data were produced by immunoSEQ multiplex PCR, yet TCRdb's version contains in-frame clones alone and is incomplete. The data contain 250,000 or so clones, about 86% of them singletons. The material sequenced was PBMCs. These receptors originate from a man between 18 and 35 years old in good health and CMV-seronegative.

J is TRBJ1-3 and V is TRBV28, with 10 bases identical to TRBD1. Germline CDR1 is MDHEN and CDR2 is SYDVKM. CDR3 length: 16 residues. V shed 5 bases, J shed 3 bases, and the junction held 7 bases outside the gene matches. For the CDR3, the DNA is TGTGCCAGCAGTGAGTCGGGACAGGGGTATGGAAACACCATATATTTT. It specifies CASSESGQGYGNTIYF.

This clone was detected only once. The chain has TRBV4-1 and TRBJ2-7, with 8 positions matching TRBD2. Germline CDR1 is MGHRA and CDR2 is YSYEKL. This CDR3 region has 16 residues. With V trimmed by 1 base and J by 2 bases, 7 bases remained unmatched. CDR3 nucleotide sequence: TGCGCCAGCAGCCAAGCCCCAAGCGGGGGTGCCTACGAGCAGTACTTC. Its translation: CASSQAPSGGAYEQYF.

J is TRBJ2-7 and V is TRBV7-2; maybe TRBD2 (6 bases). CDR3 size: 11 residues. CDR1 and CDR2 (germline): SGHTA, FQGNSA. Trimming took off 6 bases at V and 6 bases at J, with 9 bases between the two ends. The CDR3 coding sequence is TGTGCCAGCAGTGGGGGAGGCGAGCAGTACTTC. Protein sequence: CASSGGGEQYF.

The rearrangement links TRBV16 to TRBJ1-4; 9 bases match TRBD1. The V gene end was trimmed by 4 bases and the J gene end by 6 bases; junction bases not matched to a gene: 3. The CDR3 loop spans 14 amino acids. Germline loops: CDR1 KGHSY, CDR2 FQNENV. CDR3 nucleotides: TGTGCCAGCAGCCCGGGACAGGGCTATGAAAAACTGTTTTTT. This codes for CASSPGQGYEKLFF. The full variable domain, its missing parts supplied by reference TRBV16 and TRBJ1-4, is GEEVAQTPKHLVRGEGQKAKLYCAPIKGHSYVFWYQQVLKNEFKFLISFQNENVFDETGMPKERFSAKCLPNSPCSLEIQATKLEDSAVYFCASSPGQGYEKLFFGSGTQLSVL.

The rearrangement uses TRBV11-2 and TRBJ1-6; D is unresolved. The CDR3 consists of 15 residues. The germline V gene has CDR1 SGHAT and CDR2 FQNNGV. The V gene lost 3 bases and the J gene lost 7 bases, with 13 bases spanning the gap. In DNA form, the CDR3 reads TGTGCCAGCAGCTTCGGACTCCAAGGCAATTCACCCCTCCACTTT. It translates to CASSFGLQGNSPLHF.

This clone was detected only once. V usage is TRBV11-2 and J usage is TRBJ2-7; D possibly corresponds to TRBD2 (5 bases). Germline loops: CDR1 SGHAT, CDR2 FQNNGV. Trimming took off 4 bases at V and 2 bases at J, with 9 bases between the two ends. This CDR3 contains 13 residues. This CDR3 is CASSYTSTYEQYF. CDR3 nucleotide sequence: TGTGCCAGCAGCTACACTAGTACCTACGAGCAGTACTTC. Full variable domain (remainder filled in from reference TRBV11-2 and TRBJ2-7): EAGVAQSPRYKIIEKRQSVAFWCNPISGHATLYWYQQILGQGPKLLIQFQNNGVVDDSQLPKDRFSAERLKGVDSTLKIQPAKLEDSAVYLCASSYTSTYEQYFGPGTRLTVT.

The chain couples TRBV4-2 to TRBJ2-6, with a tentative D call TRBD1 (5 bases). The germline CDR1 and CDR2 sequences are LGHNA and YNFKEQ. The V end lost 4 bases, the J end lost 2 bases, and 9 bases lay between the germline ends. CDR3 length: 15 residues. The CDR3 nucleotides read TGTGCCAGCAGCCTAGACAGTGCTGGGGCCAACGTCCTGACTTTC. It translates to CASSLDSAGANVLTF.

The V and J genes are TRBV5-1 and TRBJ2-5; 11 bases line up with TRBD2. CDR3 length: 14 residues. Germline V gene data show CDR1 as SGHRS and CDR2 as YFSETQ. The V and J ends lost 4 bases and 4 bases, in that order; junction bases with no gene match: 3. Written as DNA, the CDR3 is TGCGCCAGCAGCAAGGGGACTAGCGGAGAGACCCAGTACTTC. Amino acid sequence: CASSKGTSGETQYF.